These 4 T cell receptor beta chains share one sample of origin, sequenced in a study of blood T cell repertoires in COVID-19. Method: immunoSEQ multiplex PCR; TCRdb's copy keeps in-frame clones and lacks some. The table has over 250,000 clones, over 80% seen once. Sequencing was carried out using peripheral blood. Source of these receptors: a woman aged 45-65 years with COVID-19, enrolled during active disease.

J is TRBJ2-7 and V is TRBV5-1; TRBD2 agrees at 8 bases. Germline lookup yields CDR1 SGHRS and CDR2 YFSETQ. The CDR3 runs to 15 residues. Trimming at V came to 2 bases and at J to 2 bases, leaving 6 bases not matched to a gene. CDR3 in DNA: TGCGCCAGCAGCTTTGACAGCGGGAGAACCTACGAGCAGTACTTC. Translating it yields CASSFDSGRTYEQYF.

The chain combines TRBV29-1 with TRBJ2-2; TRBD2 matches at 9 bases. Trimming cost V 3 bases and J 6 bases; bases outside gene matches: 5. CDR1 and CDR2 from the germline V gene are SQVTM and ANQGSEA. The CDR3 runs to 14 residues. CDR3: CSVEGLAGPGELFF. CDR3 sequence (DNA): TGCAGCGTTGAGGGGCTAGCGGGACCCGGGGAGCTGTTTTTT.

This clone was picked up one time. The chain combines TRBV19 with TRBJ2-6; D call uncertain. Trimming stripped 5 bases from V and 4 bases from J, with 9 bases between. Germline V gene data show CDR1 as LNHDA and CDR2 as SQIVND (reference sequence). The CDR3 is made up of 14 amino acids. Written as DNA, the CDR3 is TGTGCCAGTAGTCCCCTGGCCGGGGCCAACGTCCTGACTTTC. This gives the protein CASSPLAGANVLTF.

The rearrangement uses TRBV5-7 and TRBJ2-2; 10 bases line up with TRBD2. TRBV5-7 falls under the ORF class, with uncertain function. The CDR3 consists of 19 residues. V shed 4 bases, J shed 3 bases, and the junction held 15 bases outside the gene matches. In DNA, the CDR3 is TGTGCCAGCAGCCCGTCACCGGGACTAGCGACGTTGGACACCGGGGAGCTGTTTTTT. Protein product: CASSPSPGLATLDTGELFF.